This T cell receptor beta chain originates from a study of T cell responses to AZD1222 COVID-19 vaccine. Findings and caveats of the study: Mapped onto spike, vaccine-associated CD4 TCRs spanned it and were dominant at 160-218 and 743-854. Rises in breadth and depth of Spike-specific TCRs came after two AZD1222 doses. Repertoires were sampled only after the peak T cell response. Seropositive AZD1222 recipients at baseline numbered only six or seven.

Assay used: immunoSEQ multiplex PCR; TCRdb lists only in-frame clones, some missing. The data show around 130,000 clones, with 93% seen just once and 3.1% held by the top ten. With 5 bases removed from V and 5 bases from J, the gap between germline ends came to 10 bases. This CDR3 region has 13 residues. The germline gives CDR1 LNHDA, CDR2 SQIVND (reference sequence). Concerning this clone itself: Its specificity is unknown.

This clonotype was obtained from an adult in good health. The source was peripheral blood, collected on day 0 of AZD1222 vaccination. The chain carries TRBV19 and TRBJ1-5; D ambiguous. CDR3 region: CASSPNPHQPQHF. DNA of the CDR3: TGTGCCAGTAGTCCCAACCCCCATCAGCCCCAGCATTTT.